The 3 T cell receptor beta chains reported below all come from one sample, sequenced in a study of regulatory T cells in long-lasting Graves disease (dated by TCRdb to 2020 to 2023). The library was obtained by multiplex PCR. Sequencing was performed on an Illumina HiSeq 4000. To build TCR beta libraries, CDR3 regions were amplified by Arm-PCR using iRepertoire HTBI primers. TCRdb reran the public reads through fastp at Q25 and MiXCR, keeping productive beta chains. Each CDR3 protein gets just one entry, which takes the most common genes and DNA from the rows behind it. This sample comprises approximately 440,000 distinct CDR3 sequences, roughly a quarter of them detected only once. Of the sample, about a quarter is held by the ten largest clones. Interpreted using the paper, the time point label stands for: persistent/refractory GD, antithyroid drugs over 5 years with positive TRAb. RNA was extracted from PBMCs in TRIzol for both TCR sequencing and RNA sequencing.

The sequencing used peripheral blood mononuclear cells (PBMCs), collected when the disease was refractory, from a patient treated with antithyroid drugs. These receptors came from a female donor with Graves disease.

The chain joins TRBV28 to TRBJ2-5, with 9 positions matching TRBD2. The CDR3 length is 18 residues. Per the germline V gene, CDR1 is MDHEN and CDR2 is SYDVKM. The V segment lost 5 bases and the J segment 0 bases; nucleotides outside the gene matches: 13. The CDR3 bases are TGTGCCAGCAGTCCTTACAAACTAGCGGGTCGTTACCAAGAGACCCAGTACTTC. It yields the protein CASSPYKLAGRYQETQYF.

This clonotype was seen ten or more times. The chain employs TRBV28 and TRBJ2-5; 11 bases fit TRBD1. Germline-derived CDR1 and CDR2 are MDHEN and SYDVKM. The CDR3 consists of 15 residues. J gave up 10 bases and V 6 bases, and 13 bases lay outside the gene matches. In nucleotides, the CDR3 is TGTGCCAGCAGCCGGACAGGGGGCAGCAGGCGGAGCCAGTACTTC. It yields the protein CASSRTGGSRRSQYF.

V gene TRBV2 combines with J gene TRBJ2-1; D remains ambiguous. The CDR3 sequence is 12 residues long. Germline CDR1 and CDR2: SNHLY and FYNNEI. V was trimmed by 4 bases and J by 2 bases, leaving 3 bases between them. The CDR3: CASSVPYNEQFF. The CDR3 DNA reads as TGTGCCAGCAGTGTACCCTACAATGAGCAGTTCTTC.